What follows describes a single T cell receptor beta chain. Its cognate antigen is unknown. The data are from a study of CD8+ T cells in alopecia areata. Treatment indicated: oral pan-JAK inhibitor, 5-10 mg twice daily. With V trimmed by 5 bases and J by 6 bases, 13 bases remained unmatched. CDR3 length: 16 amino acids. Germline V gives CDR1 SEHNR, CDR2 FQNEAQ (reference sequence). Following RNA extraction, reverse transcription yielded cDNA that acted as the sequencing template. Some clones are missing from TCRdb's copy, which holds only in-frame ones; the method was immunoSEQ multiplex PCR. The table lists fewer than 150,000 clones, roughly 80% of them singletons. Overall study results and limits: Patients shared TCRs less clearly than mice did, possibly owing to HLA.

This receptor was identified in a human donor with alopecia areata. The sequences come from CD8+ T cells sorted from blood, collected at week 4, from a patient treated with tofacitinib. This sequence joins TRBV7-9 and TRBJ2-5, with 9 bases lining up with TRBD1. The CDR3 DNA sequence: TGTGCCAGCAGCCCTAATACAGGGGGCGCGTCGAAGACCCAGTACTTC. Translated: CASSPNTGGASKTQYF.